This TCR beta chain was sequenced for a study of CD8+ T cells in alopecia areata. Study-level information: Tofacitinib dosing lasted 6 to 18 months, which was then followed by 6 months off drug. Study observations and caveats: Besides other cells, scalp samples also yield sequences of resident alphabeta T cells from normal skin.

Investigators isolated RNA and reverse transcribed it into cDNA to act as the sequencing template. Libraries were prepared by immunoSEQ multiplex PCR; TCRdb keeps only in-frame clonotypes and omits some of them. The sample yields over 200,000 clones, 57% seen once. Concerning this clone: Its specificity is not known.

Germline values: CDR1 GTSNPN, CDR2 SVGIG (reference sequence). Trimming removed 2 bases from V and 0 bases from J, with 11 bases in between. The CDR3 contains 15 residues. The material sequenced was CD4+ T cells sorted from blood, taken at week 0. This clonotype was obtained from a human donor with alopecia areata. This sequence joins TRBV30 and TRBJ1-3; unclear D gene. Here the CDR3 reads CAWSLGSYSGNTIYF. The CDR3 DNA reads TGTGCCTGGAGTCTGGGGTCCTACTCTGGAAACACCATATATTTT.